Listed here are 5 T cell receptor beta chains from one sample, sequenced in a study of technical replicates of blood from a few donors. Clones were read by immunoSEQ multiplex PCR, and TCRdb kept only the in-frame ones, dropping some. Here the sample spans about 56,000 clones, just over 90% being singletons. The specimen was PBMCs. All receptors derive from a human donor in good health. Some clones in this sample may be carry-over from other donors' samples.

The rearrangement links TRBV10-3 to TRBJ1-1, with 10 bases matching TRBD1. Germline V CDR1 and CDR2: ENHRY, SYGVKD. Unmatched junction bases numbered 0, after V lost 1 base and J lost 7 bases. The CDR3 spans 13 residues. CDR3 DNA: TGTGCCATCAGTGAGTGGACAGGGGGTGAAGCTTTCTTT. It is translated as CAISEWTGGEAFF.

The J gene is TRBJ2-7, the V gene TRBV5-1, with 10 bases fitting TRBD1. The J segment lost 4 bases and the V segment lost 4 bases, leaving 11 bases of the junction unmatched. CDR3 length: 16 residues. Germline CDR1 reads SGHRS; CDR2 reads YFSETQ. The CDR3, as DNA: TGCGCCAGCAGCGTACAACCTCGACAGGGGGCGTACGAGCAGTACTTC. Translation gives CASSVQPRQGAYEQYF.

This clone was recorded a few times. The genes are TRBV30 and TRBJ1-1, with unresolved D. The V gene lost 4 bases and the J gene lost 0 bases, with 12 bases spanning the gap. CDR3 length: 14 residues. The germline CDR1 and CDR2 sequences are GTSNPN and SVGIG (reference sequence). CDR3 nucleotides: TGTGCCTGGACCCTAGACGGAATGAACACTGAAGCTTTCTTT. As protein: CAWTLDGMNTEAFF.

The CDR3 sequence: CASSQDLGAPEKLFF. The CDR3 DNA follows: TGCGCCAGCAGCCAAGATTTGGGGGCTCCCGAAAAACTGTTTTTT. The genes are TRBV4-3 and TRBJ1-4; TRBD1 is a possible D gene (6 bases). V was clipped by 0 bases and J by 8 bases, with 13 bases between them. CDR1 and CDR2 (germline): LGHNA, YSLEER. The CDR3 length is 15 residues.

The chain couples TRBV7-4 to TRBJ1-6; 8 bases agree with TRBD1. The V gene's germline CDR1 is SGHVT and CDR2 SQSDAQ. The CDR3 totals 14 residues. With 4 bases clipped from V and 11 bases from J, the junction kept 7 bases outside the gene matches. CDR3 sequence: CASSCGTGTAPLHF. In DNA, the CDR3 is TGTGCCAGCAGCTGTGGGACAGGCACGGCACCCCTCCACTTT.